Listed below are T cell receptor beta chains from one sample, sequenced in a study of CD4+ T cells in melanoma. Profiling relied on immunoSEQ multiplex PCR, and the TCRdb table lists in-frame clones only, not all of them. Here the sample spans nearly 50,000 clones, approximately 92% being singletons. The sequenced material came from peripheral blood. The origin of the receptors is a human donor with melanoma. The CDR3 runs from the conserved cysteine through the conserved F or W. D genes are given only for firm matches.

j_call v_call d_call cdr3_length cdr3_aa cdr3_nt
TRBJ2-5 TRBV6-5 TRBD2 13 CASSYGGGETQYF TGTGCCAGCAGTTACGGCGGGGGTGAGACCCAGTACTTC
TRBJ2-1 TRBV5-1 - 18 CASSLATLGGALYNEQFF TGCGCCAGCAGCTTGGCCACATTAGGGGGGGCCCTTTACAATGAGCAGTTCTTC
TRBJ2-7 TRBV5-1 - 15 CASSLAQSYRDSQYF TGCGCCAGCAGCTTGGCCCAATCCTACAGGGATTCTCAGTACTTC
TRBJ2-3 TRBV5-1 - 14 CASSLGSNTDTQYF TGCGCCAGCAGCTTGGGGTCAAACACAGATACGCAGTATTTT
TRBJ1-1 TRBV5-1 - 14 CASSLTREDTEAFF TGCGCCAGCAGCCTAACCAGGGAGGACACTGAAGCTTTCTTT
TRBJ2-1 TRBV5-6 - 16 CASNSWTLISYNEQFF TGTGCCAGCAACAGCTGGACTTTAATCTCCTACAATGAGCAGTTCTTC
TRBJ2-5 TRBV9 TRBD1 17 CASSPNGQGLIQETQYF TGTGCCAGCAGCCCCAATGGACAGGGGCTGATCCAGGAGACCCAGTACTTC
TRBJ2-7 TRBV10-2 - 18 CASGGAGTLREGSYEQYF TGCGCCAGCGGGGGGGCAGGGACCCTTCGAGAAGGATCCTACGAGCAGTACTTC
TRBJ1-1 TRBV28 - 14 CASSWRGVNTEAFF TGTGCCAGCAGTTGGCGGGGGGTGAACACTGAAGCTTTCTTT
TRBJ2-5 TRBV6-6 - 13 CASSPRGWGTQYF TGTGCCAGCAGCCCCAGGGGTTGGGGGACCCAGTACTTC
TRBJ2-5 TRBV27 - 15 CASRRQLTPEETQYF TGTGCCAGCAGGAGACAGCTAACCCCGGAGGAGACCCAGTACTTC